The clone carrying this T cell receptor (beta chain) was seen a few times. No antigen is known for it. A second PCR, run for about 6 to 12 cycles, used a sample-barcoded 5' primer plus a J-beta primer mix. Via MiXCR, TCRdb re-called the 5' RACE reads, giving one row per CDR3 protein. Seen here are 600,000 to 850,000 distinct CDR3 sequences, approximately 25% observed once, and the top ten hold 9.4%. This entry comes from a study of blood T cells in healthy people across ages. V was clipped by 0 bases and J by 1 base; unmatched bases: 4. This CDR3 is 16 amino acids long. Germline CDR1 reads SGHRS; CDR2 reads YFSETQ. Findings and caveats of the study: Across samples, TCR beta diversity tracked strongly with naive T cell percentage.

The data also belong to a second study, concerning T cells of mothers and their children. That work states: With unrelated pairs as the comparison, related mother-child pairs had a slightly higher overlap that was not significant.

The chain employs TRBV5-1 and TRBJ2-1; TRBD2 matches 7 bases. The sample was blood. The receptor's source is a boy under 18 in good health. The CDR3, as DNA: TGCGCCAGCAGCTTGGAAGTAGCGGGTTCCTACAATGAGCAGTTCTTC. Its translation: CASSLEVAGSYNEQFF.